The next 2 T cell receptor beta chains were all read from a single sample in a study of T-cell memory formation after mild COVID-19. TCRdb recomputed calls from the 5' RACE reads with MiXCR, one row per CDR3 protein. Seen here are 300,000 or so distinct CDR3 sequences, about 16% observed once, and the top ten hold more than 20%. Source material: PBMCs or a T cell subset sorted from them (not recorded which). These TCRs come from a man aged 18 to 29 who had mild COVID-19 (a few samples of this study predate the infection). Cell type and time point are not known.

This clonotype was seen many times. This chain uses TRBV20-1 with TRBJ2-3; D is possibly TRBD2 (5 bases). Germline V gene data show CDR1 as DFQATT and CDR2 as SNEGSKA (reference sequence). Trimming cost V 3 bases and J 10 bases, with 14 bases left between them. The CDR3 is 12 residues long. CDR3 protein: CSASKGVRAQYF. The DNA for the CDR3 is TGCAGTGCTAGTAAGGGAGTAAGAGCGCAGTATTTT.

The V gene is TRBV14, the J gene TRBJ2-7; TRBD1 is a possible D gene (6 bases). In germline, CDR1 is SGHDN, CDR2 FVKESK. V shed 4 bases and J shed 7 bases, with 14 bases lying between them. The CDR3 is made up of 13 amino acids. The CDR3 DNA reads as TGTGCCAGCAGCCCCCGGACAGTGGGAGAGCAGTACTTC. Encoded protein: CASSPRTVGEQYF.